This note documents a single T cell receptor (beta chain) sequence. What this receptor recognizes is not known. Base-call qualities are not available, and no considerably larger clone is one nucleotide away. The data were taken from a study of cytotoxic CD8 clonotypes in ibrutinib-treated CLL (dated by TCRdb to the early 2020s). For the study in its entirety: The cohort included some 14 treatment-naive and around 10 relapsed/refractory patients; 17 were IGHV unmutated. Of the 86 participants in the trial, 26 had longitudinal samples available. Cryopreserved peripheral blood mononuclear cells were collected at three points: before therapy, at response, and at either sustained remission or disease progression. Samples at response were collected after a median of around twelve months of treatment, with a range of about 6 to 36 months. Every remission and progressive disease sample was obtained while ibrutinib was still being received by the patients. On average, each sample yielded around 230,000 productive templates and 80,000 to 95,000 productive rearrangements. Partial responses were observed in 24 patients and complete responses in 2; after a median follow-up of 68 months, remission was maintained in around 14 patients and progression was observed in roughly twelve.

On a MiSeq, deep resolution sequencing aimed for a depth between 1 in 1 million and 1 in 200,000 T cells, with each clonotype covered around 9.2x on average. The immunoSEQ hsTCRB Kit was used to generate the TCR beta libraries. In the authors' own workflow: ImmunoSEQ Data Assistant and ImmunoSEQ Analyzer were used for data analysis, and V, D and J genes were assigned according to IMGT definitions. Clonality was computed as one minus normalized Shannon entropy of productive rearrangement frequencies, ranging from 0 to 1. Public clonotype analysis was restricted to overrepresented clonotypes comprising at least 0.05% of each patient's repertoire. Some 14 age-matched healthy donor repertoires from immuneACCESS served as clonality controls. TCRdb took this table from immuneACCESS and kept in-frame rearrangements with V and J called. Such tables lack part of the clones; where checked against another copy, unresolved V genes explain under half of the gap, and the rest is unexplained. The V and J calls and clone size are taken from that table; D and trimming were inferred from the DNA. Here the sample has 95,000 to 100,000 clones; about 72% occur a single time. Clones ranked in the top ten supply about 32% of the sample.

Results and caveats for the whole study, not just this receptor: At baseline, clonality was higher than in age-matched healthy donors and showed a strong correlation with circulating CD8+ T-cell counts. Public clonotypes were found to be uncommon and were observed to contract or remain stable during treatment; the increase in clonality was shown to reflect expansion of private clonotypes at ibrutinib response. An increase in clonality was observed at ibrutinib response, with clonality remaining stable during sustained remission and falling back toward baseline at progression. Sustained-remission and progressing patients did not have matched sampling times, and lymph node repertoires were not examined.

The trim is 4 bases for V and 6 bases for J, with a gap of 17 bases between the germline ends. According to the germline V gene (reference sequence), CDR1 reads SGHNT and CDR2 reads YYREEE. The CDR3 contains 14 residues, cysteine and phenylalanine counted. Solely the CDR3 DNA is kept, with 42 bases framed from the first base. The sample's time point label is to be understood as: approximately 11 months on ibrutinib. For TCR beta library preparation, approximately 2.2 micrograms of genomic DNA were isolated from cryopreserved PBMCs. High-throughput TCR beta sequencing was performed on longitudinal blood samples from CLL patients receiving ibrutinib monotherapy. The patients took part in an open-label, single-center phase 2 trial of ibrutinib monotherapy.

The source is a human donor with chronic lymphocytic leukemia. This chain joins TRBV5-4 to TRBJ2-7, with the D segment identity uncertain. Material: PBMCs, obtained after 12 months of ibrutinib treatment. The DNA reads TGTGCCAGCAGCAACCGGGCCAAAACCAGCGAGCAGTACTTC. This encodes CASSNRAKTSEQYF.